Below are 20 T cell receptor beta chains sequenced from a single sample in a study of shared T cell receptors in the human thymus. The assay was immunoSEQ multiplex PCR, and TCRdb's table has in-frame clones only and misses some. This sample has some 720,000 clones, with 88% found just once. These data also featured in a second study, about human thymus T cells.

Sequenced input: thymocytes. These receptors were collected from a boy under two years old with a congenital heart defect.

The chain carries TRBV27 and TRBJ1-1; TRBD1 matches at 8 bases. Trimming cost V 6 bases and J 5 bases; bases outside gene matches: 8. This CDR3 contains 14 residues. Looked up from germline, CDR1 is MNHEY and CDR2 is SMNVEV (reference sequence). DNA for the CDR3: TGTGCCAGCAGCCGCAGGGGGCCAGGGACTGAAGCTTTCTTT. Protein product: CASSRRGPGTEAFF.

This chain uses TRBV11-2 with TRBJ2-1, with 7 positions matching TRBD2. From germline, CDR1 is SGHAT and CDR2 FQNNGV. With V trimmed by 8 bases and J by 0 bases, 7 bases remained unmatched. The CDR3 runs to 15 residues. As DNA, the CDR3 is TGTGCCAGCGCTACTAGCGCAAGCTCCTACAATGAGCAGTTCTTC. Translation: CASATSASSYNEQFF.

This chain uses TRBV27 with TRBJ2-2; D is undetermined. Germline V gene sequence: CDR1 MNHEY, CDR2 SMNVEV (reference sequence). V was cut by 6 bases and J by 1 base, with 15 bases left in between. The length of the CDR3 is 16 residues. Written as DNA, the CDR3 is TGTGCCAGCAGACTGACTCTTATCCAGAACACCGGGGAGCTGTTTTTT. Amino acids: CASRLTLIQNTGELFF.

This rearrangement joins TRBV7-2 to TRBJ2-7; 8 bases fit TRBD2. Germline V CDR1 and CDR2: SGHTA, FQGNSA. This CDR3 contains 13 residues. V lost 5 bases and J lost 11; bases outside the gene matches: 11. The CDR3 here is CASSPRGSGAEYF. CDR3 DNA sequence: TGTGCCAGCAGCCCCCGAGGTAGCGGGGCGGAGTACTTC. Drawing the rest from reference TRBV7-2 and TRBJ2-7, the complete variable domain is GAGVSQSPSNKVTEKGKDVELRCDPISGHTALYWYRQSLGQGLEFLIYFQGNSAPDKSGLPSDRFSAERTGGSVSTLTIQRTQQEDSAVYLCASSPRGSGAEYFGPGTRLTVT.

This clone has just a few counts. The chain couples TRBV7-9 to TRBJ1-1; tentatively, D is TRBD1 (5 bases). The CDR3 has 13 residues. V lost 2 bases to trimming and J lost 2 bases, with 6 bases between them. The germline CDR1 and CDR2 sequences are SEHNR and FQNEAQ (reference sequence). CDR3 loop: CASSLRGNTEAFF. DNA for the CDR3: TGTGCCAGCAGCTTAAGGGGAAACACTGAAGCTTTCTTT. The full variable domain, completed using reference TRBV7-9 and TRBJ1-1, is DTGVSQNPRHKITKRGQNVTFRCDPISEHNRLYWYRQTLGQGPEFLTYFQNEAQLEKSRLLSDRFSAERPKGSFSTLEIQRTEQGDSAMYLCASSLRGNTEAFFGQGTRLTVV.

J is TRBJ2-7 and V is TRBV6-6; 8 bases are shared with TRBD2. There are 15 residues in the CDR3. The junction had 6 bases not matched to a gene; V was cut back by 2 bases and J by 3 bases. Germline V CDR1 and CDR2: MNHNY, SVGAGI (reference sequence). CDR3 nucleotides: TGTGCCAGCAGTTACGTCTCTAGCGGGTTCTACGAGCAGTACTTC. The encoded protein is CASSYVSSGFYEQYF.

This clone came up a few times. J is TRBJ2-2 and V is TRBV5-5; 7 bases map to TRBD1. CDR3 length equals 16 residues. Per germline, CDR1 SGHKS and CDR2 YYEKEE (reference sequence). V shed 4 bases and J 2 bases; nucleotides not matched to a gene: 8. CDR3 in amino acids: CASSHGQAPNTGELFF. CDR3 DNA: TGTGCCAGCAGCCATGGACAGGCACCTAACACCGGGGAGCTGTTTTTT.

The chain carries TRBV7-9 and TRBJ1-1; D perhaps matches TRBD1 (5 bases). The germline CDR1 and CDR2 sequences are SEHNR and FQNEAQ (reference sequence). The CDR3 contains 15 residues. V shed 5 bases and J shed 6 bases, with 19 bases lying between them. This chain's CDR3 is CASSPRMEGSPEAFF. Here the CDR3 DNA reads TGTGCCAGCAGCCCCCGGATGGAGGGGAGTCCTGAAGCTTTCTTT. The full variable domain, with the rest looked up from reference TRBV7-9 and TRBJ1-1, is DTGVSQNPRHKITKRGQNVTFRCDPISEHNRLYWYRQTLGQGPEFLTYFQNEAQLEKSRLLSDRFSAERPKGSFSTLEIQRTEQGDSAMYLCASSPRMEGSPEAFFGQGTRLTVV.

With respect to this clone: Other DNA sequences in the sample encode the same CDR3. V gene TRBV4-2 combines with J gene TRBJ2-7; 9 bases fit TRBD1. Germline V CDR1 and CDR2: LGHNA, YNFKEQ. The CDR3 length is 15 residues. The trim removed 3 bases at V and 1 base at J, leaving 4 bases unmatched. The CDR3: CASSQGDRASYEQYF. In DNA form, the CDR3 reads TGTGCCAGCAGCCAGGGGGACAGGGCATCCTACGAGCAGTACTTC.

CDR3 DNA sequence: TGTGCCAGCAGTTTTCTCCGGGACAGGGTTTATGGCTACACCTTC. It specifies CASSFLRDRVYGYTF. V is TRBV27 and J is TRBJ1-2; 9 nucleotides line up with TRBD1. CDR3 size: 15 residues. Germline assignment: CDR1 MNHEY and CDR2 SMNVEV (reference sequence). V trimming: 3 bases; J trimming: 5 bases; junction bases outside the gene matches: 7.

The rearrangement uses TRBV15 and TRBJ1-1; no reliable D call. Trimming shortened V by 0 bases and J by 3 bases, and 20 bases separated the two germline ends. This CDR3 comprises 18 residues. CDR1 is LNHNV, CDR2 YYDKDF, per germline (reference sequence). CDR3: CATSRDASVGGLDTEAFF. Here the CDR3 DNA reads TGTGCCACCAGCAGAGATGCCTCTGTAGGAGGGCTCGACACTGAAGCTTTCTTT.

The DNA of the CDR3 is TGTGCCAGCAGTTACTGCAGAGCGACGGATACGCAGTATTTT. The encoded protein is CASSYCRATDTQYF. The chain couples TRBV6-5 to TRBJ2-3; D is unclear. There are 14 residues in the CDR3. CDR1 and CDR2 (germline): MNHEY, SVGAGI. Trimming removed 1 base at V and 6 bases at J, with 11 bases between.

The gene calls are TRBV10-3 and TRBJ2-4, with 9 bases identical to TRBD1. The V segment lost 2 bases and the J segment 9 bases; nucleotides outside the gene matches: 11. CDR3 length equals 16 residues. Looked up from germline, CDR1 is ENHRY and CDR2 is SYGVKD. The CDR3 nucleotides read TGTGCCATCAGTGAGGCCACCGGGACAGGGTCCCCCATTCAGTACTTC. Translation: CAISEATGTGSPIQYF.

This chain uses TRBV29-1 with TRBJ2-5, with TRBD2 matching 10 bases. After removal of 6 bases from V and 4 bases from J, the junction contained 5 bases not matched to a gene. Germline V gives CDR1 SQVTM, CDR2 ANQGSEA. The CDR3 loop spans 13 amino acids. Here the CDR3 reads CSVQSGRGETQYF. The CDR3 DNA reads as TGCAGCGTACAGAGCGGGAGGGGAGAGACCCAGTACTTC.

CDR3 coding DNA: TGTGCCAGCAGCCAAGATCAAGGACAGGGAAACACCTTC. Protein sequence: CASSQDQGQGNTF. The chain links TRBV4-2 to TRBJ1-2, with 8 bases aligning to TRBD1. Germline assignment: CDR1 LGHNA and CDR2 YNFKEQ. The CDR3 extends over 13 amino acids. J gave up 12 bases and V 0 bases, and 6 bases lay outside the gene matches.

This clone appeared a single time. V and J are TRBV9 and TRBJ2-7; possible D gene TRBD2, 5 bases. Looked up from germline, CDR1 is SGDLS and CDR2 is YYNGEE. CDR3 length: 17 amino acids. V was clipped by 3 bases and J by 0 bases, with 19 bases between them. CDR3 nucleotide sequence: TGTGCCAGCAGCGGTTACGAAGCGGAGATACCCTCCTACGAGCAGTACTTC. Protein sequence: CASSGYEAEIPSYEQYF.

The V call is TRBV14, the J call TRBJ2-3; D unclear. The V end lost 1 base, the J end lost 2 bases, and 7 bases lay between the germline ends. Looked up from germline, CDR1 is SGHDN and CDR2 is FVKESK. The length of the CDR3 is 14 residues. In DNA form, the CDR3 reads TGTGCCAGCAGCCAAGTTCCTTTCACAGATACGCAGTATTTT. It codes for CASSQVPFTDTQYF.

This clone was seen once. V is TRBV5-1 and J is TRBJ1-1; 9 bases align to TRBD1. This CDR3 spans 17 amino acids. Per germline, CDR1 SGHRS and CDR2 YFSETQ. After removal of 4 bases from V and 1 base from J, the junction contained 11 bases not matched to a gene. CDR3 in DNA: TGCGCCAGCAGCCCGACAGGGGGTCTATGGGAGAACACTGAAGCTTTCTTT. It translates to CASSPTGGLWENTEAFF.

CDR3 sequence reads: CASSEARAGVEGEQYF. CDR3 bases: TGTGCCAGCAGTGAAGCACGTGCAGGGGTCGAGGGTGAGCAGTACTTC. The V and J genes are TRBV6-1 and TRBJ2-7; tentatively, D is TRBD1 (6 bases). The CDR3 covers 16 residues. V gave up 0 bases and J gave up 7 bases, with 19 bases separating them. Germline lookup yields CDR1 MNHNS and CDR2 SASEGT.

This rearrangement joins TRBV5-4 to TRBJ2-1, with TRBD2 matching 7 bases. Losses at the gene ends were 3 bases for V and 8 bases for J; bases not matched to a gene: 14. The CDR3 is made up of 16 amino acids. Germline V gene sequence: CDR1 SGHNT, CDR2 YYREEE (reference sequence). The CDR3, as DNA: TGTGCCAGCAGCTCACTTTGCGGGACTACCCAACATGAGCAGTTCTTC. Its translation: CASSSLCGTTQHEQFF.